This T cell receptor (beta chain) is drawn from a study of blood T cell repertoires in COVID-19 (dated by TCRdb to the early 2020s). With regard to the full study: Samples covering the acute and convalescent phases of COVID-19 were provided by collaborators in the United States, Italy and Spain. The material from the prospective study consisted of cDNA or gDNA derived from T cells, B-cell-depleted T cells, or PBMCs. Subjects who had been exposed to COVID-19, were actively infected with it, or had recovered from it provided the deeply sampled blood TCRbeta repertoires that made up the dataset. Sample metadata almost always included a de-identified subject ID, COVID-19 status, age in years and sex. Where available, HLA class I and class II types were taken from metadata supplied by the sample provider and were not determined by assay-based typing. A freely available public database, intended as a resource for researchers studying the immune response to SARS-CoV-2, is where the repertoires were released. The samples were drawn from the first 160 participants of the ongoing ImmuneRACE study and from 1,254 subjects provided by 6 global collaborators.

Sequences SGDLS (CDR1) and YYNGEE (CDR2) are obtained from the germline V gene. V loses 0 bases at its end and J loses 0 bases; junction bases beyond the gene matches: 5. Inclusive of the bounding cysteine and phenylalanine, the CDR3 is 17 residues long. Here the CDR3 DNA is all that survives: 51 bases in frame from base 1. TCRbeta CDR3 regions were amplified from genomic DNA using the immunoSEQ Assay, a bias-controlled multiplex PCR. In the source study's methods: Nucleated cell counts per sample were estimated from amplification of reference gene primers within the assay. To quantify the absolute abundance of each unique TCRbeta CDR3 rearrangement, sequence reads were collapsed and filtered. For each sample, productive Simpson clonality was calculated as the square root of Simpson's diversity index across productive rearrangements. In its TCRdb copy, this immuneACCESS table keeps in-frame sequences only and misses some clones. Where compared with another copy, unresolved V genes explain less than half of these, and the others have no known cause. The V and J calls and clone size are taken from that table; D and trimming were inferred from the DNA. A total of roughly 39,000 clones appear in this sample, roughly nine tenths of them only once. The ten top clones hold roughly 9.5% of the sample.

In the case of this clone: Its specific antigen is unknown. It has no much larger one-base neighbor in the sample; base qualities were not kept.

What the study reported, not specific to this receptor: The quantity of clinical and demographic metadata differed by source and by participant and was supplied without curation.

Each collaborating institution followed its own protocols to collect whole blood in K2EDTA tubes. For TCRbeta analysis, collaborators shipped samples as frozen whole blood, isolated PBMCs, or DNA extracted from either of those sample types. Recombination joined TRBV9 with TRBJ2-1; TRBD2 fits 8 bases in the junction. This TCR came from a man aged 30-40 years with active or convalescent COVID-19. The sequenced sample was peripheral blood. The CDR3 here reads CASSVGVSGTSYNEQFF. The bases are TGTGCCAGCAGCGTAGGGGTTAGCGGGACCTCCTACAATGAGCAGTTCTTC.